These 32 T cell receptor beta chains were all obtained from the same sample, sequenced in a study of identical twins. One entry per CDR3 protein results from TCRdb running MiXCR on the 5' RACE reads. The sample lists 450,000 or so distinct CDR3 sequences; roughly an eighth were seen once. These records were also assigned to another study, of yellow fever vaccine responses in identical twins.

Sequencing input: CD4+ T cells sorted from blood. The receptors were gathered from a woman aged 18-29 years in good health.

Worth noting for this clonotype: A much more abundant neighbour one base away suggests this may be a read error. V gene TRBV3-1 combines with J gene TRBJ1-1; D gene unclear. Trimming pared 2 bases from V and 1 base from J, leaving 5 bases between. Germline CDR1 and CDR2: LGHDT and YNNKEL (reference sequence). The CDR3 consists of 13 residues. This CDR3 reads CASSQRANTEAFF. CDR3 sequence (DNA): TGTGCCAGCAGCCAACGGGCGAACACTGAAGCTTTCTTT. The full variable domain, in which reference TRBV3-1 and TRBJ1-1 provide the parts outside the CDR3, is DTAVSQTPKYLVTQMGNDKSIKCEQNLGHDTMYWYKQDSKKFLKIMFSYNNKELIINETVPNRFSPKSPDKAHLNLHINSLELGDSAVYFCASSQRANTEAFFGQGTRLTVV.

This chain connects TRBV19 to TRBJ1-2; D gene unclear. This CDR3 comprises 14 residues. Trimming removed 6 bases from V and 8 bases from J, with 19 bases in between. Germline values: CDR1 LNHDA, CDR2 SQIVND (reference sequence). CDR3 protein: CASSIPFPGHGYTF. In nucleotides, the CDR3 is TGTGCCAGTAGCATCCCGTTCCCAGGTCACGGCTACACCTTC.

In this sample, this clonotype turned up a few times. The gene calls are TRBV27 and TRBJ2-5; the D gene is possibly TRBD2 (6 bases). Germline values: CDR1 MNHEY, CDR2 SMNVEV (reference sequence). The CDR3 is 15 amino acids. Trimming removed 7 bases from V and 2 bases from J, with 17 bases in between. The CDR3 protein is CASTPTPGGQETQYF. The CDR3 DNA sequence: TGTGCCAGCACACCCACCCCCGGGGGACAAGAGACCCAGTACTTC.

V gene TRBV4-2 combines with J gene TRBJ2-3, with D possibly matching TRBD2 (5 bases). The CDR3 consists of 16 residues. Trimming stripped 5 bases from V and 0 bases from J, with 15 bases between. The germline V gene encodes CDR1 LGHNA and CDR2 YNFKEQ. The CDR3, as DNA: TGTGCCAGCAGCTGGCGGACTGACCGAAGCACAGATACGCAGTATTTT. Its translation: CASSWRTDRSTDTQYF.

The CDR3 sequence is CASSVPSGEGNEQFF. Here the CDR3 DNA reads TGTGCCAGTAGTGTTCCCAGCGGGGAGGGGAATGAGCAGTTCTTC. The chain combines TRBV19 with TRBJ2-1; 7 nucleotides align to TRBD2. V lost 5 bases and J lost 7; bases outside the gene matches: 11. Germline values: CDR1 LNHDA, CDR2 SQIVND (reference sequence). This CDR3 is built from 15 residues.

This clonotype was picked up a small number of times. The V gene is TRBV27, the J gene TRBJ2-3; D remains ambiguous. From germline, CDR1 is MNHEY and CDR2 SMNVEV (reference sequence). Trimming stripped 6 bases from V and 0 bases from J, with 7 bases between. This CDR3 has 13 amino acids. The CDR3 loop reads CASSSWSTDTQYF. The CDR3 coding sequence is TGTGCCAGCAGCTCCTGGAGCACAGATACGCAGTATTTT.

This chain connects TRBV12-3 or TRBV12-4 to TRBJ2-7; 8 bases are shared with TRBD1. The trim removed 7 bases at V and 3 bases at J, leaving 11 bases unmatched. The CDR3 contains 15 residues. CDR3 residues: CASTKAGQGFYEQYF. CDR3 coding DNA: TGTGCCAGCACCAAAGCAGGACAGGGATTCTACGAGCAGTACTTC.

The gene calls are TRBV20-1 and TRBJ2-7; 9 bases align to TRBD2. The V and J ends lost 4 bases and 6 bases, in that order; junction bases with no gene match: 16. The CDR3 spans 16 residues. Germline CDR1 and CDR2: DFQATT and SNEGSKA (reference sequence). CDR3 region: CSAKLLIPGLAREQYF. CDR3 sequence (DNA): TGCAGTGCTAAACTCCTGATCCCGGGACTAGCACGCGAGCAGTACTTC.

This clonotype appeared many times. This chain connects TRBV28 to TRBJ1-1, with D perhaps TRBD1 (6 bases). The germline gives CDR1 MDHEN, CDR2 SYDVKM. The CDR3 is made up of 18 amino acids. Trimming shortened V by 5 bases and J by 0 bases, and 22 bases separated the two germline ends. CDR3: CASSLPIFTGIMNTEAFF. The CDR3, as DNA: TGTGCCAGCAGTCTTCCTATTTTCACAGGGATAATGAACACTGAAGCTTTCTTT. The complete variable domain, with remaining parts taken from reference TRBV28 and TRBJ1-1, reads DVKVTQSSRYLVKRTGEKVFLECVQDMDHENMFWYRQDPGLGLRLIYFSYDVKMKEKGDIPEGYSVSREKKERFSLILESASTNQTSMYLCASSLPIFTGIMNTEAFFGQGTRLTVV.

The table lists this clonotype with a few counts. J is TRBJ2-7 and V is TRBV15; 7 positions agree with TRBD1. This CDR3 spans 16 amino acids. Per germline, CDR1 LNHNV and CDR2 YYDKDF (reference sequence). Trimming removed 1 base from V and 2 bases from J; junction bases left unmatched: 8. CDR3 DNA: TGTGCCACCAGCAGAGTTGTGGGAACAGGGGCCTACGAGCAGTACTTC. Translation: CATSRVVGTGAYEQYF.

The gene calls are TRBV4-3 and TRBJ2-4; a possible D gene is TRBD1 (6 bases). The CDR3 loop spans 16 amino acids. The V and J ends lost 0 bases and 10 bases respectively, with 19 bases between them. CDR1 is LGHNA, CDR2 YSLEER, per germline. The CDR3 protein is CASSQDYQGPVGIQYF. DNA for the CDR3: TGCGCCAGCAGCCAAGACTACCAGGGGCCGGTTGGTATTCAGTACTTC.

This clonotype was counted at least ten times. The V gene is TRBV20-1, the J gene TRBJ2-7; possibly TRBD2 for D (5 bases). Trimming stripped 5 bases from V and 5 bases from J, with 10 bases between. The CDR3 has 11 amino acids. The germline V gene encodes CDR1 DFQATT and CDR2 SNEGSKA (reference sequence). The CDR3 DNA reads as TGCAGTGCTCGTGCCGGGAACGAGCAGTACTTC. This gives the protein CSARAGNEQYF.

This clonotype has at least ten counts. The rearrangement uses TRBV12-3 or TRBV12-4 and TRBJ2-3; 9 positions match TRBD1. The CDR3 totals 15 residues. V shed 1 base, J shed 6 bases, and the junction held 5 bases outside the gene matches. The DNA for the CDR3 is TGTGCCAGCAGTTTAGGGGACAGGGTCTCTGATACGCAGTATTTT. As protein: CASSLGDRVSDTQYF.

The V gene is TRBV19, the J gene TRBJ2-7; weak D call: TRBD2 (6 bases). Germline V gene data show CDR1 as LNHDA and CDR2 as SQIVND (reference sequence). V dropped 0 bases and J dropped 3 bases, with 27 bases sitting between them. The CDR3 length is 20 residues. CDR3 in amino acids: CASSIDPARKRDSTRYEQYF. The CDR3 DNA follows: TGTGCCAGTAGTATAGATCCCGCCAGGAAACGGGACTCAACTCGCTACGAGCAGTACTTC. The whole variable domain, filled in from reference TRBV19 and TRBJ2-7, reads DGGITQSPKYLFRKEGQNVTLSCEQNLNHDAMYWYRQDPGQGLRLIYYSQIVNDFQKGDIAEGYSVSREKKESFPLTVTSAQKNPTAFYLCASSIDPARKRDSTRYEQYFGPGTRLTVT.

This sequence joins TRBV20-1 and TRBJ2-1; 8 positions agree with TRBD1. This CDR3 spans 14 amino acids. Looked up from germline, CDR1 is DFQATT and CDR2 is SNEGSKA (reference sequence). The V segment lost 2 bases and the J segment 4 bases; nucleotides outside the gene matches: 4. The CDR3 nucleotides are TGCAGTGCTAGATACGGGACAGGTTACAATGAGCAGTTCTTC. Translated, it gives CSARYGTGYNEQFF.

This clonotype was seen only a few times. The chain uses TRBV4-2 and TRBJ2-1; 10 positions agree with TRBD2. V was pared by 1 base and J by 6 bases, with 9 bases of the junction left unmatched. This CDR3 has 17 amino acids. CDR1 LGHNA and CDR2 YNFKEQ come from the germline V gene. CDR3: CASSQVGLAGEGNEQFF. Here the CDR3 DNA reads TGTGCCAGCAGCCAAGTCGGGCTAGCGGGAGAGGGCAATGAGCAGTTCTTC.

The chain has TRBV20-1 and TRBJ2-5, with 13 bases aligning to TRBD2. With 6 bases clipped from V and 1 base from J, the junction kept 5 bases outside the gene matches. The CDR3 extends over 15 amino acids. Germline CDR1 DFQATT, CDR2 SNEGSKA (reference sequence). CDR3 nucleotide sequence: TGCAGTGCGCCGACTAGCGGGAGGATCCAAGAGACCCAGTACTTC. Translating gives CSAPTSGRIQETQYF.

This clonotype was recorded at least ten times. This rearrangement joins TRBV19 to TRBJ2-2; TRBD2 matches at 10 bases. J lost 2 bases, V lost 7 bases, and 4 bases had no gene match. This CDR3 region has 15 residues. Germline loops: CDR1 LNHDA, CDR2 SQIVND (reference sequence). CDR3 coding DNA: TGTGCCAGTAAAGCGGGGGGGCGTAACACCGGGGAGCTGTTTTTT. Its translation is CASKAGGRNTGELFF.

The CDR3 loop is CASSLDKKNTGELFF. CDR3 DNA sequence: TGTGCCAGCAGCTTAGATAAGAAGAACACCGGGGAGCTGTTTTTT. J is TRBJ2-2 and V is TRBV7-2; D not resolved. The ends were cut back, 1 base at V and 1 base at J, with 7 bases in the middle. The CDR3 covers 15 residues. Germline loops: CDR1 SGHTA, CDR2 FQGNSA.

This clonotype has only a few counts. The V gene is TRBV14, the J gene TRBJ1-6; D remains unclear. The CDR3 runs to 13 residues. Trimming shortened V by 4 bases and J by 11 bases, and 12 bases separated the two germline ends. CDR1 SGHDN and CDR2 FVKESK come from the germline V gene. The CDR3 nucleotides read TGTGCCAGCAGCCCGGCCGTAGCTACACCCCTCCACTTT. Translated: CASSPAVATPLHF. Drawing the rest from reference TRBV14 and TRBJ1-6, the complete variable domain is EAGVTQFPSHSVIEKGQTVTLRCDPISGHDNLYWYRRVMGKEIKFLLHFVKESKQDESGMPNNRFLAERTGGTYSTLKVQPAELEDSGVYFCASSPAVATPLHFGNGTRLTVT.

The chain links TRBV30 to TRBJ2-7; D not certain. With 0 bases removed from V and 2 bases from J, the gap between germline ends came to 11 bases. Germline lookup yields CDR1 GTSNPN and CDR2 SVGIG (reference sequence). The CDR3 loop spans 14 amino acids. The CDR3: CAWSVVGLPYEQYF. The CDR3, as DNA: TGTGCCTGGAGTGTCGTCGGTCTCCCCTACGAGCAGTACTTC.

The chain links TRBV28 to TRBJ2-7, with unresolved D. CDR3 length equals 15 residues. Trimming removed 5 bases at V and 0 bases at J, with 14 bases between. Looked up from germline, CDR1 is MDHEN and CDR2 is SYDVKM. The CDR3 is CASSTWRRSSYEQYF. The CDR3 DNA sequence: TGTGCCAGCAGTACCTGGAGACGAAGCTCCTACGAGCAGTACTTC.

A few counts support this clonotype. The chain joins TRBV10-3 to TRBJ2-7, with 8 bases aligning to TRBD2. This CDR3 is 12 amino acids long. Germline values: CDR1 ENHRY, CDR2 SYGVKD. The V segment lost 6 bases and the J segment 3 bases; nucleotides outside the gene matches: 1. The CDR3 region is CAIRSGGYEQYF. The CDR3, as DNA: TGTGCCATCAGGAGCGGGGGCTACGAGCAGTACTTC.

In this sample, this clonotype turned up a few times. Here the CDR3 DNA reads TGTGCCAGCAGTTTATCGGGCTGGGGGACAGGGGGCAAGGATGAGCAGTTCTTC. Translated: CASSLSGWGTGGKDEQFF. This chain uses TRBV12-3 or TRBV12-4 with TRBJ2-1; 12 bases align to TRBD1. The CDR3 runs to 18 residues. Trimming removed 2 bases from V and 8 bases from J; junction bases left unmatched: 13.

The rearrangement uses TRBV6-2 or TRBV6-3 and TRBJ1-2, with 7 positions matching TRBD1. Germline V gives CDR1 MNHEY, CDR2 SVGEGT. The CDR3 contains 15 residues. V was pared by 0 bases and J by 8 bases, with 9 bases of the junction left unmatched. The CDR3 here is CASSYSTGPMGGYTF. CDR3 sequence (DNA): TGTGCCAGCAGTTACTCGACAGGGCCGATGGGGGGCTACACCTTC.

This clonotype was recorded a few times. The J gene is TRBJ1-5, the V gene TRBV20-1; the D is unclear. The CDR3 consists of 15 residues. Deletions cut 5 bases from V and 2 bases from J, with 16 bases between. CDR1 DFQATT and CDR2 SNEGSKA come from the germline V gene (reference sequence). The CDR3 DNA sequence: TGCAGTGCTGTCGAGGCGGGGTCGGGCAATCAGCCCCAGCATTTT. It specifies CSAVEAGSGNQPQHF.

There are many counts of this clonotype. The chain is built from TRBV7-2 and TRBJ2-7; D is perhaps TRBD2 (6 bases). The CDR3 sequence is 14 residues long. V was clipped by 5 bases and J by 0 bases, with 11 bases between them. Germline values: CDR1 SGHTA, CDR2 FQGNSA. CDR3 amino acids: CASSEGLSSYEQYF. The DNA of the CDR3 is TGTGCCAGCAGCGAGGGACTGAGCTCCTACGAGCAGTACTTC.

This clonotype has more than one count but fewer than ten. The V and J genes are TRBV11-3 and TRBJ1-1; D gene ambiguous. Germline V CDR1 and CDR2: SGHNT, YENEEA. Trimming cost V 3 bases and J 0 bases, with 8 bases left between them. The CDR3 consists of 14 residues. CDR3 sequence: CASSFQSLNTEAFF. CDR3 in DNA: TGTGCCAGCAGCTTCCAGTCACTGAACACTGAAGCTTTCTTT.

This chain connects TRBV2 to TRBJ2-7, with D tentatively TRBD2 (6 bases). Germline values: CDR1 SNHLY, CDR2 FYNNEI. The CDR3 has 13 residues. V was cut by 9 bases and J by 2 bases, with 14 bases left in between. DNA of the CDR3: TGTGCCAGTTACCGGGAGCCAACCTACGAGCAGTACTTC. Its translation: CASYREPTYEQYF.

The chain combines TRBV12-3 or TRBV12-4 with TRBJ2-5, with D uncertain. Trimming pared 7 bases from V and 4 bases from J, leaving 13 bases between. The CDR3 extends over 13 amino acids. Written as DNA, the CDR3 is TGTGCCAGCAACCGTCAATCGGGAGAGACCCAGTACTTC. Translation: CASNRQSGETQYF.

The CDR3 region is CASSLEGGVGNEQFF. The CDR3 DNA follows: TGTGCCAGCAGCTTAGAAGGGGGAGTAGGAAATGAGCAGTTCTTC. The chain uses TRBV7-9 and TRBJ2-1; weak D call: TRBD1 (6 bases). Germline assignment: CDR1 SEHNR and CDR2 FQNEAQ (reference sequence). CDR3 length: 15 residues. V was pared by 1 base and J by 7 bases, with 14 bases between.

The chain combines TRBV5-1 with TRBJ2-1; D tentatively reads TRBD1 or TRBD2 (5 bases each). V was clipped by 7 bases and J by 7 bases, with 15 bases between them. The CDR3 sequence is 13 residues long. CDR1 is SGHRS, CDR2 YFSETQ, per germline. Here the CDR3 DNA reads TGCGCCAGCTCTAACCTTGGGGGTAATGAGCAGTTCTTC. This encodes CASSNLGGNEQFF.